This record looks at one TCR beta chain sequence and its context. Germline-derived CDR1 and CDR2 are SGHVS and FNYEAQ. J was trimmed by 6 bases and V by 1 base; bases with no gene match: 11. The CDR3 runs 16 residues. TCRdb's table, derived via immunoSEQ multiplex PCR, lists solely in-frame clones and lacks some. The sample records about 93,000 clones, roughly 90% being singletons. This sample is part of a study of OX40 agonist ivuxolimab in advanced cancers. Source: CD4+ or CD8+ T cells sorted from blood, taken in a trial of the OX40 agonist ivuxolimab. V gene TRBV7-6 combines with J gene TRBJ2-7, with TRBD2 matching over 8 bases. The source of this sequence is an adult with an advanced solid tumor such as melanoma, head and neck, liver or kidney cancer. CDR3 nucleotides: TGTGCCAGCAGCTTAGTCCCAGCGGGAGCGTCGCGCGAGCAGTACTTC. Amino acid sequence: CASSLVPAGASREQYF.